This T cell receptor beta chain emerged from a study of T cell changes during pregnancy in multiple sclerosis. The assay was immunoSEQ multiplex PCR, and TCRdb's table has in-frame clones only and misses some. Counted here are around 110,000 clones, about 90% occurring once; the ten biggest clones make up roughly 1.6%. Material: peripheral blood, obtained before pregnancy. The sequence was collected from a female donor with multiple sclerosis, enrolled in a pregnancy study.

CDR3 bases: TGCGCCAGCAGCCAAGAGCGCAGGTTTCCTGGCTACACCTTC. This codes for CASSQERRFPGYTF. The chain carries TRBV4-3 and TRBJ1-2; D is undetermined. The CDR3 is 14 amino acids. Per the germline V gene, CDR1 is LGHNA and CDR2 is YSLEER. V was pared by 0 bases and J by 7 bases, with 12 bases between.